This TCR beta chain was identified in a study of T cells in narcolepsy. At the level of the study: Patients with NT1 or NT2 and healthy control donors were enrolled.

CDR3 size: 14 residues. Looked up from germline, CDR1 is MDHEN and CDR2 is SYDVKM. Trimming stripped 6 bases from V and 8 bases from J, with 19 bases between. Comment on this clone: Its antigen is unknown.

TCRdb's table, derived via immunoSEQ multiplex PCR, lists solely in-frame clones and lacks some. The data show around 30,000 clones, with 90% seen just once and 0.95% to 1.5% held by the top ten. Study-level findings and limits: HCRT-specific and TRIB2-specific autoreactive clonotypes appeared among same-patient CSF and blood CD4+ clonotypes. Blood of same and different patients, but not healthy controls, reportedly held recurring autoreactive clonotypes.

The chain is built from TRBV28 and TRBJ1-2; D uncertain. The receptor was isolated from a human donor with narcolepsy. Sequencing was carried out using CD45RA- memory CD4+ T cells from PBMCs. CDR3 sequence reads: CASSPGRAPEGYTF. CDR3 DNA: TGTGCCAGCAGCCCGGGCCGAGCCCCGGAGGGCTACACCTTC.